Below, 21 T cell receptor beta chains from the same sample are listed, as sequenced in a study of shared clonotypes between healthy human individuals. The method was immunoSEQ multiplex PCR; TCRdb's version includes in-frame clones alone and lacks a portion of them. The sample has around 550,000 clones; 90% to 97% are singletons. The sample taken for sequencing was naive CD4+ T cells sorted from blood. The sample's subset: CD45RA+ positively selected. The receptors shown here come from a woman aged 25-40 years in good health.

The V call is TRBV18, the J call TRBJ1-1, with TRBD1 matching 7 bases. This CDR3 has 15 residues. Germline assignment: CDR1 KGHSH and CDR2 LQKENI. Germline trimming cut 2 bases from V and 2 bases from J; bases unmatched to any gene: 5. The CDR3 loop is CASSPNRGLNTEAFF. The CDR3 nucleotides read TGTGCCAGCTCACCAAACAGGGGCCTAAACACTGAAGCTTTCTTT.

V and J are TRBV28 and TRBJ1-3; TRBD1 aligns across 7 bases. V trimming: 6 bases; J trimming: 4 bases; junction bases outside the gene matches: 15. Germline V lookup: CDR1 MDHEN, CDR2 SYDVKM. This CDR3 contains 17 residues. The CDR3 sequence is CASRTSGQYVGGNTIYF. The CDR3 nucleotides read TGTGCCAGCAGGACCTCGGGACAGTATGTCGGAGGAAACACCATATATTTT.

This chain uses TRBV6-5 with TRBJ2-1; 8 nucleotides agree with TRBD2. The CDR3 extends over 15 amino acids. Germline V CDR1 and CDR2: MNHEY, SVGAGI. With 0 bases clipped from V and 7 bases from J, the junction kept 5 bases outside the gene matches. CDR3: CASSYSSGIYNEQFF. CDR3 DNA: TGTGCCAGCAGTTACTCTAGCGGGATTTATAATGAGCAGTTCTTC.

The V and J genes are TRBV28 and TRBJ2-7, with 8 bases fitting TRBD2. The CDR3 extends over 13 amino acids. J lost 2 bases, V lost 3 bases, and 0 bases had no gene match. Germline values: CDR1 MDHEN, CDR2 SYDVKM. CDR3 DNA sequence: TGTGCCAGCAGTTTGCGGGAGGCCTACGAGCAGTACTTC. Its protein is CASSLREAYEQYF.

The rearrangement links TRBV10-3 to TRBJ2-3, with 9 bases lining up with TRBD1. V was clipped by 10 bases and J by 4 bases; unmatched bases: 6. This CDR3 contains 13 residues. CDR1 ENHRY and CDR2 SYGVKD come from the germline V gene. In nucleotides, the CDR3 is TGTGCCAGTGGGGGACAGGGCGCAGATACGCAGTATTTT. Translation gives CASGGQGADTQYF.

The chain links TRBV30 to TRBJ1-6; no definite D call. Germline V lookup: CDR1 GTSNPN, CDR2 SVGIG (reference sequence). The CDR3 consists of 13 residues. V lost 1 base and J lost 7, with 8 bases in between. For the CDR3, the DNA is TGTGCCTGGAGTGGGACGGTAAATTCACCCCTCCACTTT. It encodes CAWSGTVNSPLHF.

The chain recombines TRBV5-5 with TRBJ2-7, with 9 nucleotides matching TRBD1. Losses at the gene ends were 0 bases for V and 0 bases for J; bases not matched to a gene: 4. Germline CDR1 and CDR2: SGHKS and YYEKEE (reference sequence). The CDR3 is 16 amino acids. CDR3 loop: CASSLVGTGSSYEQYF. CDR3 DNA: TGTGCCAGCAGCTTGGTCGGGACAGGGAGCTCCTACGAGCAGTACTTC.

This chain uses TRBV30 with TRBJ2-5; 7 nucleotides line up with TRBD2. This CDR3 has 13 amino acids. V lost 4 bases to trimming and J lost 5 bases; unmatched junction nucleotides: 7. CDR1 is GTSNPN and CDR2 is SVGIG in the germline V gene (reference sequence). CDR3 region: CAWKREGKETQYF. CDR3 DNA sequence: TGTGCCTGGAAAAGGGAGGGTAAGGAGACCCAGTACTTC.

The rearrangement uses TRBV9 and TRBJ2-5; the D gene is possibly TRBD2 (6 bases). CDR1 and CDR2 from the germline V gene are SGDLS and YYNGEE. The V end lost 2 bases, the J end lost 1 base, and 12 bases lay between the germline ends. This CDR3 is built from 15 residues. CDR3 DNA sequence: TGTGCCAGCAGCGTGGCCGGGACTCGCCAAGAGACCCAGTACTTC. It codes for CASSVAGTRQETQYF.

The chain links TRBV6-6 to TRBJ1-1; 11 bases map to TRBD1. V shed 4 bases and J 9 bases; nucleotides not matched to a gene: 7. CDR1 is MNHNY, CDR2 SVGAGI, per germline (reference sequence). CDR3 size: 14 residues. The CDR3 DNA is TGTGCCAGCAGTTCCCGGGACAGGGGGTTGAAAGCTTTCTTT. It is translated as CASSSRDRGLKAFF.

In this sample, this clone turned up once. V and J are TRBV15 and TRBJ2-1; 7 bases line up with TRBD1. CDR1 is LNHNV and CDR2 is YYDKDF in the germline V gene (reference sequence). V trimming: 5 bases; J trimming: 7 bases; junction bases outside the gene matches: 5. The CDR3 has 13 amino acids. The CDR3 is CATSRDRENEQFF. The DNA of the CDR3 is TGTGCCACCAGCCGCGACAGGGAAAATGAGCAGTTCTTC.

V and J are TRBV9 and TRBJ2-7; 12 bases match TRBD2. The germline V gene has CDR1 SGDLS and CDR2 YYNGEE. The ends lost 3 bases at V and 4 bases at J; junction bases unmatched: 5. This CDR3 is built from 15 residues. CDR3: CASSGTSGTLYEQYF. The CDR3 nucleotides read TGTGCCAGCAGCGGGACTAGCGGGACGCTGTACGAGCAGTACTTC.

This rearrangement joins TRBV6-6 to TRBJ2-1; 8 nucleotides match TRBD1. The CDR3 contains 14 residues. CDR1 is MNHNY and CDR2 is SVGAGI in the germline V gene (reference sequence). The trim removed 6 bases at V and 4 bases at J, leaving 5 bases unmatched. CDR3 sequence reads: CASRTGTGYNEQFF. CDR3 bases: TGTGCCAGCAGAACCGGGACAGGATACAATGAGCAGTTCTTC.

The chain is built from TRBV11-2 and TRBJ1-4; tentatively, D is TRBD1 (6 bases). Trimming left V 5 bases short and J 9 bases short, with 16 bases between. CDR1 SGHAT and CDR2 FQNNGV come from the germline V gene. This CDR3 is built from 14 residues. DNA of the CDR3: TGTGCCAGCAGCCCACGGCTGACAGGACAAAAACTGTTTTTT. Translation gives CASSPRLTGQKLFF.

This chain links TRBV11-3 with TRBJ2-5; D might be TRBD2 (5 bases). The tail of the sequence fits TRBJ2-7 better, so the J call may be wrong. The CDR3 length is 14 residues. Germline CDR1 SGHNT, CDR2 YENEEA. The CDR3 DNA follows: TGTGCCAGCAGCCCGGGATTCAAGATGGGCGAGCAGTACTTC. It encodes CASSPGFKMGEQYF.

The chain recombines TRBV27 with TRBJ1-2; D is perhaps TRBD1 (5 bases). The CDR3 has 15 residues. The ends were cut back, 3 bases at V and 5 bases at J, with 16 bases in the middle. The germline V gene encodes CDR1 MNHEY and CDR2 SMNVEV (reference sequence). CDR3 protein: CASSLGLGAPYGYTF. DNA of the CDR3: TGTGCCAGCAGTTTGGGGTTAGGGGCCCCTTATGGCTACACCTTC.

CDR3 nucleotides: TGTGCCAGCAGCCATAGCGGTCGAAGCACAGATACGCAGTATTTT. This gives the protein CASSHSGRSTDTQYF. The chain carries TRBV11-3 and TRBJ2-3; D perhaps matches TRBD2 (6 bases). Trimming cost V 5 bases and J 0 bases, with 12 bases left between them. This CDR3 spans 15 amino acids. Germline V gene sequence: CDR1 SGHNT, CDR2 YENEEA. The full variable domain, its missing parts supplied by reference TRBV11-3 and TRBJ2-3, is EAGVVQSPRYKIIEKKQPVAFWCNPISGHNTLYWYLQNLGQGPELLIRYENEEAVDDSQLPKDRFSAERLKGVDSTLKIQPAELGDSAVYLCASSHSGRSTDTQYFGPGTRLTVL.

Only one count was recorded for this clone. The chain carries TRBV6-5 and TRBJ2-1, with 10 bases fitting TRBD2. From germline, CDR1 is MNHEY and CDR2 SVGAGI. The CDR3 is 15 amino acids. After removal of 6 bases from V and 8 bases from J, the junction contained 10 bases not matched to a gene. The CDR3 region has the DNA TGTGCCAGCAGACCCACGGGACTAGCGTCCTATGAGCAGTTCTTC. It yields the protein CASRPTGLASYEQFF.

Here the CDR3 DNA reads TGTGCCAGCAGAGACGACAGAACGGACTATGGCTACACCTTC. Its translation: CASRDDRTDYGYTF. V gene TRBV6-5 combines with J gene TRBJ1-2; weak D call: TRBD1 (5 bases). The V and J ends lost 6 bases and 3 bases respectively, with 14 bases between them. This CDR3 spans 14 amino acids. CDR1 is MNHEY, CDR2 SVGAGI, per germline.

The chain is built from TRBV5-1 and TRBJ2-3, with no clear D. CDR1 and CDR2 from the germline V gene are SGHRS and YFSETQ. The CDR3 is 14 amino acids. The V end lost 1 base, the J end lost 0 bases, and 6 bases lay between the germline ends. CDR3 region: CASSLQASTDTQYF. In nucleotides, the CDR3 is TGCGCCAGCAGCTTGCAGGCTAGCACAGATACGCAGTATTTT.

A few counts support this clone. The CDR3 sequence is CASSPGSYEQYF. The CDR3 DNA reads TGTGCCAGCAGCCCCGGCTCCTACGAGCAGTACTTC. The genes are TRBV27 and TRBJ2-7; D is undetermined. This CDR3 has 12 residues. Germline V lookup: CDR1 MNHEY, CDR2 SMNVEV (reference sequence). The V end lost 6 bases, the J end lost 0 bases, and 6 bases lay between the germline ends.